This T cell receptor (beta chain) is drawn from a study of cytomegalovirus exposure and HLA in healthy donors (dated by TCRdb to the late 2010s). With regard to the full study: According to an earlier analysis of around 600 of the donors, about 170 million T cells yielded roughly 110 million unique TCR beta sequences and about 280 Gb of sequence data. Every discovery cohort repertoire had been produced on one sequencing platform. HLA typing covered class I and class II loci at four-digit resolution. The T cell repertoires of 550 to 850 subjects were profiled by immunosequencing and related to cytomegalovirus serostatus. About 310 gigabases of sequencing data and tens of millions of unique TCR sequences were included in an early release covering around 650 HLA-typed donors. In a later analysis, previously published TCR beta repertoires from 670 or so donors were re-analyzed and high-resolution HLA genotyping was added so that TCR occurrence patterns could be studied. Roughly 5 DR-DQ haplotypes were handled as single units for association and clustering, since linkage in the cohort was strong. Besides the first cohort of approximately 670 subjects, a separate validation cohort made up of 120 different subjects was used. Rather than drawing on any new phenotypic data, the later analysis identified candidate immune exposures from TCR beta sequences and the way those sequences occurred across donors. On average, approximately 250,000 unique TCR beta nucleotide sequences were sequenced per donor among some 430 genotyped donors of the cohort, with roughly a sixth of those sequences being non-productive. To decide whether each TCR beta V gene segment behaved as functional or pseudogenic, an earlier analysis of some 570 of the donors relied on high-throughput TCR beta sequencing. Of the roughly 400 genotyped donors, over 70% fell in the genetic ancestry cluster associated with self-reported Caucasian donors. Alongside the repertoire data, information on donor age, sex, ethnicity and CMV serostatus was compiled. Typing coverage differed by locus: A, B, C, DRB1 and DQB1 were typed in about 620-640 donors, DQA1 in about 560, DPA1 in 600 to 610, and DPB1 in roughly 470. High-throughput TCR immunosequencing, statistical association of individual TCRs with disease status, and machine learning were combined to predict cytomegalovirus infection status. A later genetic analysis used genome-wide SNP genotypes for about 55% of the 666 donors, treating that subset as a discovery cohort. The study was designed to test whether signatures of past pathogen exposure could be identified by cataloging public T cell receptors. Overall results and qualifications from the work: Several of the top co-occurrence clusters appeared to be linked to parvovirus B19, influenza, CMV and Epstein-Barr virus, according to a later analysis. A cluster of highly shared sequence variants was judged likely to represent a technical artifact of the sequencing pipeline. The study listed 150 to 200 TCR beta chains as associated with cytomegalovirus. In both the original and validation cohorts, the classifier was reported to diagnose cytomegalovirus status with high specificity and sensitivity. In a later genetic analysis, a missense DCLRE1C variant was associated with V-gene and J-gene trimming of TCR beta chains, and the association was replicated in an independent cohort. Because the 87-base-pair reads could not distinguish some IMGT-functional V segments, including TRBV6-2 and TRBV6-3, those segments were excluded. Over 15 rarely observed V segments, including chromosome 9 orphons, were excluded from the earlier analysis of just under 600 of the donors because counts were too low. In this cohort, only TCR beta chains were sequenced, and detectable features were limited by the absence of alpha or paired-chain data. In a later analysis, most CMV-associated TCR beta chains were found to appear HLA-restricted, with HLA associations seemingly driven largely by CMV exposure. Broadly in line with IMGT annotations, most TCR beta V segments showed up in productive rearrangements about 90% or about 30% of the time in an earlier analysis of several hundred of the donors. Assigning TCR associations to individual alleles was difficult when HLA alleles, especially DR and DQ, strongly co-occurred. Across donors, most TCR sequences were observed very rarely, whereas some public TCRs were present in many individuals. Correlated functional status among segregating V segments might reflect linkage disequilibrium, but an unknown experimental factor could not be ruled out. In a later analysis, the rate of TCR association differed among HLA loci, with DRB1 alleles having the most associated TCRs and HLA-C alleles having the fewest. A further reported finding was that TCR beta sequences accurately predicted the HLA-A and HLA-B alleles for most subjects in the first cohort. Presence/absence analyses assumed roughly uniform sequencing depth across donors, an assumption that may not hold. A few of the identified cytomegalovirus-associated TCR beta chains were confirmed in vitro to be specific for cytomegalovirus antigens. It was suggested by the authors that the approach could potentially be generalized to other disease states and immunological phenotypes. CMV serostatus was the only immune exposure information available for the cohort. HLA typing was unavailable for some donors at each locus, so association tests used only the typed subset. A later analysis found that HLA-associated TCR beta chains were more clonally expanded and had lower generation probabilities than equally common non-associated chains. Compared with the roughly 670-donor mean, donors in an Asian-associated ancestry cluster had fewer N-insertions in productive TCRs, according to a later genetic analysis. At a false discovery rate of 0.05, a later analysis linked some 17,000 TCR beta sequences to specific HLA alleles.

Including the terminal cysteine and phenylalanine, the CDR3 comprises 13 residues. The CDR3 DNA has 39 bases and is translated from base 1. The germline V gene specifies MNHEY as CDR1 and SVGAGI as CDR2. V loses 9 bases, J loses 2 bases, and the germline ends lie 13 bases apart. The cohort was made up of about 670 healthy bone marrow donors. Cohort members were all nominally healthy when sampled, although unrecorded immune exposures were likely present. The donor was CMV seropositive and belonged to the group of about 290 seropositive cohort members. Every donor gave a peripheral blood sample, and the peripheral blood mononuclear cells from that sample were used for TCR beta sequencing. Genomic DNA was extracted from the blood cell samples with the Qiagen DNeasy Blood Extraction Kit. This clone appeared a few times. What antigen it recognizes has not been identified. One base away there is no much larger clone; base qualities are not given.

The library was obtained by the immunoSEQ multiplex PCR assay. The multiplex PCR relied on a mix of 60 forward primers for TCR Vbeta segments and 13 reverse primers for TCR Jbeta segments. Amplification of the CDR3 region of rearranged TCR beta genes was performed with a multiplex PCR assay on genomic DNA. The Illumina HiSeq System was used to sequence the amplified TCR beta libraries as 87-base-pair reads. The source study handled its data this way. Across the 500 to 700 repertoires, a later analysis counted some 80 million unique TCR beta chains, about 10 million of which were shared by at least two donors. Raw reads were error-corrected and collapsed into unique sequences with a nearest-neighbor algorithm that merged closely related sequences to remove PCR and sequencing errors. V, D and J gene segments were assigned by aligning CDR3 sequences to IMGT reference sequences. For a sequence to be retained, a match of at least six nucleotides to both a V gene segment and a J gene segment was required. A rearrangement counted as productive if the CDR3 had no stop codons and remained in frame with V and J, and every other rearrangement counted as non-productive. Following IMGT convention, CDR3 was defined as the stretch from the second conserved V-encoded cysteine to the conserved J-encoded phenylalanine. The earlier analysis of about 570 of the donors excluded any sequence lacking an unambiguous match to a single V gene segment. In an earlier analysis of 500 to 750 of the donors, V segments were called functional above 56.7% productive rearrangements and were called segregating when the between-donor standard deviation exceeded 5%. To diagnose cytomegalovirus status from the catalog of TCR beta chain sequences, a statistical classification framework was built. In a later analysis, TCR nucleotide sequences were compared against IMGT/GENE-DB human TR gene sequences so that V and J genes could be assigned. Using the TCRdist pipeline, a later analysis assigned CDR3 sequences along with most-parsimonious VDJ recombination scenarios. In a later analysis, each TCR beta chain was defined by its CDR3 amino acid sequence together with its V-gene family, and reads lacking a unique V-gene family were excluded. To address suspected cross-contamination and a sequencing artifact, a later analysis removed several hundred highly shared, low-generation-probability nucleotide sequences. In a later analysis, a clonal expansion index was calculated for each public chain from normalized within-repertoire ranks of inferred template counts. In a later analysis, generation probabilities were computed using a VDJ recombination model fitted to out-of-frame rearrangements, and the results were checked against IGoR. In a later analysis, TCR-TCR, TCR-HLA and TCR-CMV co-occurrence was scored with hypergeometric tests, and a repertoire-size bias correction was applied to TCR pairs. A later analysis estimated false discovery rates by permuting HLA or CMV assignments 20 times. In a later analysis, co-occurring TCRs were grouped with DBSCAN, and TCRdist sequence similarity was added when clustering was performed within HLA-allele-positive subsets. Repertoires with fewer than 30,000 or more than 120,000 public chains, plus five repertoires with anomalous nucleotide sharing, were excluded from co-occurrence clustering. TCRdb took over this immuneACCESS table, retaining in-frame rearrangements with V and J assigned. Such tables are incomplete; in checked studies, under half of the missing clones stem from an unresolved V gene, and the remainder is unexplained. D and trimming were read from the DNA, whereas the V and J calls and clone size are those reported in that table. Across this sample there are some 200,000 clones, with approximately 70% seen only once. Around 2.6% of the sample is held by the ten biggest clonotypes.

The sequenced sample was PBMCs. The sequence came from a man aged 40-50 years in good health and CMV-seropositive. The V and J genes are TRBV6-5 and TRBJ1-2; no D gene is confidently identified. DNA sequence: TGTGCCAGTAGACCTACAGAGAACTATGGCTACACCTTC. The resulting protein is CASRPTENYGYTF.